This TCR beta chain derives from a study of blood T cell repertoires in COVID-19. About the study: Some COVID-19 samples were acute and others convalescent; all came from the United States, Italy and Spain. Sample material is recorded as cDNA or gDNA derived from T cells, B-cell-depleted T cells, or PBMCs.

Patients from Seattle were sampled longitudinally, starting during active infection. Study processing details: It was from reference gene primer amplification that nucleated cell counts were estimated. The assay was immunoSEQ multiplex PCR, and TCRdb's table has in-frame clones only and misses some. The V and J calls and clone size were taken over from that table, and D and trimming were inferred from the DNA. The table shows roughly 170,000 clones, with 79% occurring only once. Sequencing was done on a sample of peripheral blood. The receptor comes from a woman aged 55-70 years with COVID-19, enrolled during active disease.

CDR3 in amino acids: CASGRDRGKSGYTF. CDR3 sequence (DNA): TGTGCCAGCGGTCGGGACAGGGGAAAGTCTGGCTACACCTTC. This chain joins TRBV2 and TRBJ1-2, with 10 bases that match TRBD1. The CDR3 covers 14 residues. The germline V gene encodes CDR1 SNHLY and CDR2 FYNNEI. The V gene end was trimmed by 8 bases and the J gene end by 7 bases; junction bases not matched to a gene: 10.